These 5 T cell receptor beta chains came from one sample sequenced in a study of blood T cell repertoires in COVID-19. Method: immunoSEQ multiplex PCR; TCRdb's copy keeps in-frame clones and lacks some. The top ten hold 9.2% of the sample, which has tens of thousands of clones, about 81% seen once. Sequencing input: peripheral blood. These receptors came from a human donor in a cohort sampled during active COVID-19.

The J gene is TRBJ2-1, the V gene TRBV27, with 11 bases lining up with TRBD2. This CDR3 comprises 16 residues. The germline V gene encodes CDR1 MNHEY and CDR2 SMNVEV (reference sequence). V trimming: 2 bases; J trimming: 5 bases; junction bases outside the gene matches: 5. The CDR3 reads CASSLAYSGRDNEQFF. CDR3 DNA: TGTGCCAGCAGTTTAGCGTATAGCGGGAGGGACAATGAGCAGTTCTTC.

The chain links TRBV11-2 to TRBJ2-7, with 9 bases lining up with TRBD2. Per the germline V gene, CDR1 is SGHAT and CDR2 is FQNNGV. V lost 3 bases to trimming and J lost 2 bases; unmatched junction nucleotides: 8. The CDR3 is made up of 16 amino acids. The CDR3 loop is CASSFTAGGAPYEQYF. Here the CDR3 DNA reads TGTGCCAGCAGCTTCACAGCGGGAGGCGCCCCCTACGAGCAGTACTTC.

The chain links TRBV19 to TRBJ1-1; TRBD1 aligns across 9 bases. The CDR3 extends over 15 amino acids. CDR1 and CDR2 from the germline V gene are LNHDA and SQIVND (reference sequence). J was trimmed by 7 bases and V by 5 bases; bases with no gene match: 11. CDR3 sequence reads: CASSSPRDRADEAFF. The CDR3 bases are TGTGCCAGTAGTTCCCCGCGGGACAGGGCTGATGAAGCTTTCTTT.

This chain connects TRBV19 to TRBJ1-5, with D unclear. The germline CDR1 and CDR2 sequences are LNHDA and SQIVND (reference sequence). The CDR3 runs 14 residues. Between the trimmed V and J ends, which lost 5 bases and 3 bases, there was a span of 11 bases. CDR3 residues: CASSFAGVNQPQHF. CDR3 in DNA: TGTGCCAGTAGTTTTGCCGGAGTCAATCAGCCCCAGCATTTT.

The chain joins TRBV7-9 to TRBJ2-2; 8 bases align to TRBD1. The CDR3 runs 19 residues. Germline assignment: CDR1 SEHNR and CDR2 FQNEAQ (reference sequence). J was trimmed by 1 base and V by 4 bases; bases with no gene match: 14. CDR3 nucleotide sequence: TGTGCCAGCAGCTCCCCCAAAAGGACAGGGTATGGGAACACCGGGGAGCTGTTTTTT. Residues: CASSSPKRTGYGNTGELFF.